This T cell receptor beta chain is drawn from a study of early T cells in non-severe SARS-CoV-2 infection. The V gene lost 3 bases and the J gene lost 7 bases, with 19 bases spanning the gap. This CDR3 has 17 amino acids. The V gene's germline CDR1 is MGHRA and CDR2 YSYEKL. Overall study results and limits: The matching step, a VDJdb search, favored anti-spike CD8 responses and missed private and CD4 specificities.

Unique molecular identifiers were affixed to single, distinct cDNA molecules. TCRdb re-called the 5' RACE reads with MiXCR, one entry per CDR3 protein. The sample comprises 50,000 to 70,000 distinct CDR3 sequences, about 6% of which are singletons, and 3% to 4% rests with the top ten. This clonotype was seen many times. Antigen unknown. The material sequenced was whole blood, taken at baseline. J is TRBJ1-6 and V is TRBV4-1; possibly TRBD1 for D (5 bases). The source of this sequence is an adult who was a healthcare worker with PCR-confirmed SARS-CoV-2 infection or an uninfected control (not recorded which). The CDR3 nucleotides read TGCGCCAGCAGCCATAGACCCCGGGGCTTTATAAATTCACCCCTCCACTTT. As protein: CASSHRPRGFINSPLHF.